This passage covers 25 T cell receptor beta chains from one sample sequenced in a study of identical twins. TCRdb called the 5' RACE reads again in MiXCR, with one record for every CDR3 protein. The profile shows about 520,000 distinct CDR3 sequences, less than 25% of them singletons. This sample was also put to use in a study of T cells expressing NK-cell markers.

Source material: CD4+ T cells sorted from blood. All receptors come from a woman under 30 in good health.

The DNA for the CDR3 is TGTGCCAGCTCACCATCAGGGGGCGGCGGAGAGACCCAGTACTTC. Translating it yields CASSPSGGGGETQYF. The chain carries TRBV18 and TRBJ2-5; 8 positions match TRBD1. The CDR3 is 15 amino acids. The V gene end was trimmed by 2 bases and the J gene end by 4 bases; junction bases not matched to a gene: 6. The V gene's germline CDR1 is KGHSH and CDR2 LQKENI.

There are a few counts of this clonotype. This chain joins TRBV20-1 and TRBJ2-7; the match to TRBD2 covers 11 bases. Germline loops: CDR1 DFQATT, CDR2 SNEGSKA (reference sequence). The CDR3 length is 15 residues. V dropped 1 base and J dropped 4; count of bases not matched to a gene: 6. CDR3 sequence (DNA): TGCAGTGCTAGAGGCCGGACTAGCGGGCATTACGAGCAGTACTTC. Protein: CSARGRTSGHYEQYF.

This clonotype has a handful of counts. The genes are TRBV10-3 and TRBJ1-1, with 8 bases matching TRBD1. With 11 bases clipped from V and 0 bases from J, the junction kept 5 bases outside the gene matches. CDR1 and CDR2 from the germline V gene are ENHRY and SYGVKD. The CDR3 covers 13 residues. CDR3 residues: CAVTGGMNTEAFF. In DNA form, the CDR3 reads TGTGCCGTAACAGGGGGGATGAACACTGAAGCTTTCTTT.

The chain uses TRBV6-5 and TRBJ1-6, with 11 bases that match TRBD1. CDR1 is MNHEY and CDR2 is SVGAGI in the germline V gene. V lost 2 bases and J lost 6; bases outside the gene matches: 6. CDR3 length: 17 residues. The CDR3 loop is CASSYTGQGASNSPLHF. DNA of the CDR3: TGTGCCAGCAGTTACACCGGACAGGGGGCGAGTAATTCACCCCTCCACTTT.

As regards this clonotype: This likely comes from a read error, as the CDR3 has no conserved phenylalanine or tryptophan at its end. The chain links TRBV2 to TRBJ2-1; 8 bases align to TRBD2. The germline gives CDR1 SNHLY, CDR2 FYNNEI. The CDR3 has 15 residues. J gave up 0 bases and V 6 bases, and 4 bases lay outside the gene matches. The CDR3 spells CASRDGTSSYNEQFC. CDR3 in DNA: TGTGCCAGCAGAGACGGGACTAGCTCCTACAATGAGCAGTTCTGC.

This clonotype was detected a few times. V is TRBV5-1 and J is TRBJ2-1, with D perhaps TRBD2 (5 bases). Germline V gene lookup returns CDR1 SGHRS and CDR2 YFSETQ. This CDR3 contains 13 residues. V gave up 4 bases and J gave up 8 bases, with 13 bases separating them. As DNA, the CDR3 is TGCGCCAGCAGCCACGGAGGAGCGCATGAGCAGTTCTTC. As protein: CASSHGGAHEQFF.

As for this clonotype: The junction departs from germline at one end; a sequencing error may be responsible. The chain is built from TRBV12-3 or TRBV12-4 and TRBJ1-4; no reliable D call. CDR3 length equals 13 residues. CDR3 bases: TGCGCCAGCAGCTTGGTGGGATCTGAAAAACTGTTTTTT. Amino acids: CASSLVGSEKLFF.

Remarks on this clonotype: At one of its ends the junction is not consistent with the germline gene, which may arise from a read error. The chain employs TRBV2 and TRBJ1-2, with unresolved D. Germline assignment: CDR1 SNHLY and CDR2 FYNNEI. CDR3 length: 15 residues. This chain's CDR3 is CASSEGSQANYGYTF. CDR3 coding DNA: TGTGCCAGCAGCGAAGGGTCCCAAGCCAACTATGGCTACACCTTC.

The chain carries TRBV20-1 and TRBJ2-7, with TRBD2 as a possible D gene (6 bases). The CDR3 runs to 13 residues. CDR1 is DFQATT, CDR2 SNEGSKA, per germline (reference sequence). The V end was cut by 7 bases, the J end by 1 base, with 14 bases between. The CDR3 region is CSGVAGPSYEQYF. The DNA for the CDR3 is TGCAGTGGAGTCGCGGGGCCATCCTACGAGCAGTACTTC.

This clonotype came up a few times. V usage is TRBV5-4 and J usage is TRBJ2-1, with D maybe TRBD2 (5 bases). V was cut by 4 bases and J by 9 bases, with 20 bases left in between. Per the germline V gene, CDR1 is SGHNT and CDR2 is YYREEE (reference sequence). The CDR3 contains 15 residues. CDR3 residues: CASSLPGSRRPEQFF. For the CDR3, the DNA is TGTGCCAGCAGCCTCCCGGGGTCGCGGCGACCTGAGCAGTTCTTC.

CDR3 amino acids: CASSHRDGKETQYF. The DNA of the CDR3 is TGTGCCAGCAGCCACAGGGACGGGAAAGAGACCCAGTACTTC. This chain joins TRBV3-1 and TRBJ2-5, with D perhaps TRBD1 or TRBD2 (5 bases each). Germline V gene lookup returns CDR1 LGHDT and CDR2 YNNKEL (reference sequence). This CDR3 is 14 amino acids long. The ends were cut back, 3 bases at V and 3 bases at J, with 11 bases in the middle.

The gene calls are TRBV12-3 or TRBV12-4 and TRBJ2-1; D is unclear. This CDR3 spans 13 amino acids. The V end lost 7 bases, the J end lost 3 bases, and 10 bases lay between the germline ends. This CDR3 is CASTGSLYNEQFF. CDR3 DNA: TGTGCCAGCACTGGATCGCTCTACAATGAGCAGTTCTTC.

Only a few counts were recorded for this clonotype. This chain links TRBV5-6 with TRBJ2-1; D is possibly TRBD1 (5 bases). The CDR3 spans 14 residues. Germline lookup yields CDR1 SGHDT and CDR2 YYEEEE. V was pared by 3 bases and J by 7 bases, with 14 bases between. DNA for the CDR3: TGTGCCAGCAGCTGGGGCAGGACAAGGAATGAGCAGTTCTTC. This translates into CASSWGRTRNEQFF.

This rearrangement joins TRBV5-1 to TRBJ1-2; a weak D match, TRBD1 (5 bases). Trimming stripped 6 bases from V and 4 bases from J, with 19 bases between. Germline CDR1 and CDR2: SGHRS and YFSETQ. The CDR3 is 15 residues long. This CDR3 is CASIPGHGGPYGYTF. As DNA, the CDR3 is TGCGCCAGCATCCCGGGGCATGGAGGTCCCTATGGCTACACCTTC.

This clonotype was recorded a few times. In nucleotides, the CDR3 is TGCAGGCCAGCGGGGGTTGAAGCTTTCTTT. Protein: CRPAGVEAFF. The rearrangement joins TRBV20-1 to TRBJ1-1; D is perhaps TRBD1 (5 bases). This CDR3 has 10 amino acids. Germline assignment: CDR1 DFQATT and CDR2 SNEGSKA (reference sequence).

This clonotype was seen only a few times. The chain joins TRBV10-3 to TRBJ2-3; D is undetermined. The CDR3 loop spans 14 amino acids. The V gene's germline CDR1 is ENHRY and CDR2 SYGVKD. The ends were cut back, 3 bases at V and 7 bases at J, with 14 bases in the middle. As DNA, the CDR3 is TGTGCCATCAGTGACCGTGGGCCCGCCTATACGCAGTATTTT. This translates into CAISDRGPAYTQYF.

This clonotype was counted only a few times. The chain employs TRBV20-1 and TRBJ1-5; tentative D call: TRBD1 (5 bases). The germline V and J ends were trimmed by 1 base and 11 bases, with 15 bases remaining between them. The CDR3 runs to 13 residues. CDR1 and CDR2 from the germline V gene are DFQATT and SNEGSKA (reference sequence). CDR3 region: CSARGGHLTTQHF. The CDR3 DNA follows: TGCAGTGCTAGAGGCGGACATCTAACGACCCAGCATTTT.

This chain links TRBV20-1 with TRBJ2-2; D unclear. The CDR3 runs to 14 residues. Trimming cost V 1 base and J 4 bases, with 10 bases left between them. Looked up from germline, CDR1 is DFQATT and CDR2 is SNEGSKA (reference sequence). The chain's CDR3 is CSARVKSTTGELFF. The CDR3, as DNA: TGCAGTGCTAGAGTTAAATCTACCACCGGGGAGCTGTTTTTT.

The sample holds a few counts of this clonotype. This chain links TRBV6-2 or TRBV6-3 with TRBJ2-1; 11 bases line up with TRBD2. The CDR3 loop spans 14 amino acids. CDR1 and CDR2 (germline): MNHEY, SVGEGT. The V gene end was trimmed by 5 bases and the J gene end by 7 bases; junction bases not matched to a gene: 4. The CDR3 DNA reads as TGTGCCAGCAGTGCCACTAGCGGGGGAAATGAGCAGTTCTTC. It translates to CASSATSGGNEQFF.

This clonotype turned up a few times. CDR3 sequence (DNA): TGTGCCAGCAGCGTACTTACGGACAGGGGGTCTAATCAGCCCCAGCATTTT. It codes for CASSVLTDRGSNQPQHF. The V and J genes are TRBV2 and TRBJ1-5; TRBD1 aligns across 10 bases. The CDR3 spans 17 residues. Trimming cost V 6 bases and J 4 bases; bases outside gene matches: 12. From germline, CDR1 is SNHLY and CDR2 FYNNEI.

V usage is TRBV6-1 and J usage is TRBJ2-3, with D maybe TRBD2 (6 bases). The CDR3 loop spans 18 amino acids. V lost 5 bases to trimming and J lost 0 bases, with 21 bases between them. The germline gives CDR1 MNHNS, CDR2 SASEGT. The CDR3, as DNA: TGTGCCAGCAGTCCCCCCCGGGGGTCAGCGGCTAGCACAGATACGCAGTATTTT. This sequence encodes CASSPPRGSAASTDTQYF.

The J gene is TRBJ1-6, the V gene TRBV3-1; D is possibly TRBD1 (5 bases). Germline V gives CDR1 LGHDT, CDR2 YNNKEL (reference sequence). CDR3 length: 15 amino acids. V dropped 1 base and J dropped 10 bases, with 14 bases sitting between them. The CDR3 DNA reads as TGTGCCAGCAGCCAAGTCGGGCGAAGGGGATCACCCCTCCACTTT. It yields the protein CASSQVGRRGSPLHF. Complete variable domain (other parts from reference TRBV3-1 and TRBJ1-6): DTAVSQTPKYLVTQMGNDKSIKCEQNLGHDTMYWYKQDSKKFLKIMFSYNNKELIINETVPNRFSPKSPDKAHLNLHINSLELGDSAVYFCASSQVGRRGSPLHFGNGTRLTVT.

This clonotype turned up a few times. The CDR3 DNA is TGTGCCAGCAGCTTAGATCCTCCGGGACAGGGGAAAACTTTCTTT. Its translation is CASSLDPPGQGKTFF. The chain uses TRBV7-2 and TRBJ1-1, with TRBD1 identical over 10 bases. Unmatched junction bases numbered 11, after V lost 1 base and J lost 12 bases. Germline V gene sequence: CDR1 SGHTA, CDR2 FQGNSA. The CDR3 contains 15 residues.

The table lists this clonotype with many counts. The chain carries TRBV4-3 and TRBJ2-1, with D unclear. V dropped 1 base and J dropped 4 bases, with 11 bases sitting between them. The CDR3 spans 15 residues. From germline, CDR1 is LGHNA and CDR2 YSLEER. The CDR3 sequence: CASSQAPSRYNEQFF. CDR3 bases: TGCGCCAGCAGCCAAGCCCCCAGCCGGTACAATGAGCAGTTCTTC.

This clonotype was observed a handful of times. CDR3 sequence: CASTGTGVNSPLHF. In DNA form, the CDR3 reads TGTGCCAGCACCGGGACAGGGGTAAATTCACCCCTCCACTTT. V is TRBV12-3 or TRBV12-4 and J is TRBJ1-6; 10 bases are shared with TRBD1. This CDR3 is built from 14 residues. Trimming at V came to 7 bases and at J to 7 bases, leaving 4 bases not matched to a gene.